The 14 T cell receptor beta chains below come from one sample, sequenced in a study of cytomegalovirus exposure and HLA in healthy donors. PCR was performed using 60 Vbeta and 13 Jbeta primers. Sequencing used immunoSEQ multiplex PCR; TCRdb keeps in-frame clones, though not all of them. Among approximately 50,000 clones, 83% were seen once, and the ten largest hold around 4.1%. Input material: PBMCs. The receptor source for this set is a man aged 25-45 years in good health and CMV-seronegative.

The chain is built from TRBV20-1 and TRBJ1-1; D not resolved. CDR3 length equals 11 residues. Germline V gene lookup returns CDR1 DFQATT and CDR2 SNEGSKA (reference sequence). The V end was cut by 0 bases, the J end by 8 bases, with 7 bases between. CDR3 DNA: TGCAGTGCTAGAGACACTCGAGAAGCTTTCTTT. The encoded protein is CSARDTREAFF.

As DNA, the CDR3 is TGTGCCAGCAGCCGCACGGGGTTCTCCTACGAGCAGTACTTC. Translation gives CASSRTGFSYEQYF. The chain recombines TRBV6-5 with TRBJ2-7; D might be TRBD2 (5 bases). The CDR3 length is 14 residues. Germline lookup yields CDR1 MNHEY and CDR2 SVGAGI. Deletions cut 6 bases from V and 0 bases from J, with 12 bases between.

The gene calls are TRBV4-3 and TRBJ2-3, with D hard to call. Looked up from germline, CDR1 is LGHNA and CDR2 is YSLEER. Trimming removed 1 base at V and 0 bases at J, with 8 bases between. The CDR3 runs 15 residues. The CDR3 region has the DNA TGCGCCAGCAGCCAAGGCGGATCTAGCACAGATACGCAGTATTTT. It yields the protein CASSQGGSSTDTQYF.

The CDR3 DNA is TGTGCCACTGCCCTGGGACAGAAAAACATTCAGTACTTC. Translating it yields CATALGQKNIQYF. The V and J genes are TRBV2 and TRBJ2-4, with 7 nucleotides matching TRBD1. The germline V gene has CDR1 SNHLY and CDR2 FYNNEI. The J segment lost 4 bases and the V segment lost 10 bases, leaving 7 bases of the junction unmatched. The CDR3 length is 13 residues. The variable domain in full, with the rest retrieved from reference TRBV2 and TRBJ2-4, is EPEVTQTPSHQVTQMGQEVILRCVPISNHLYFYWYRQILGQKVEFLVSFYNNEISEKSEIFDDQFSVERPDGSNFTLKIRSTKLEDSAMYFCATALGQKNIQYFGAGTRLSVL.

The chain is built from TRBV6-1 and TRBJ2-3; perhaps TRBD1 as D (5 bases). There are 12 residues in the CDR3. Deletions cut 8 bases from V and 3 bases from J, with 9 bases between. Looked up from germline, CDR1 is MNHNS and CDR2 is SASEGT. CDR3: CASWQGTDTQYF. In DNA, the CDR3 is TGTGCCAGCTGGCAGGGAACAGATACGCAGTATTTT.

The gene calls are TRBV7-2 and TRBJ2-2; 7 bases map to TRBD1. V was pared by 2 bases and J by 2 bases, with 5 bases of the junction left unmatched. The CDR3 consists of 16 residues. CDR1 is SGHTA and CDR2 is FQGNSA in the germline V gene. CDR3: CASSLLQGSNTGELFF. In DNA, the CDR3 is TGTGCCAGCAGCTTACTACAGGGGTCCAACACCGGGGAGCTGTTTTTT.

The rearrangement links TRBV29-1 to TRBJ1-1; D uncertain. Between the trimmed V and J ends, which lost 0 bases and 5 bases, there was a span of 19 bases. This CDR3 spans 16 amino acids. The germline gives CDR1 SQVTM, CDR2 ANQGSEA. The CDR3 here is CSVEDLRRPDRTEAFF. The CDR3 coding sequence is TGCAGCGTTGAAGATCTACGGCGGCCCGATAGAACTGAAGCTTTCTTT.

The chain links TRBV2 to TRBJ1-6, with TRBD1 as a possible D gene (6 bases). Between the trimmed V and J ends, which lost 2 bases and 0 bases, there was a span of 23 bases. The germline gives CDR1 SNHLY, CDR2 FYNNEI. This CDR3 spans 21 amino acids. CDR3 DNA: TGTGCCAGCAGTGAACTACCAGGGGAAGGCCTATATAGCTCCTATAATTCACCCCTCCACTTT. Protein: CASSELPGEGLYSSYNSPLHF.

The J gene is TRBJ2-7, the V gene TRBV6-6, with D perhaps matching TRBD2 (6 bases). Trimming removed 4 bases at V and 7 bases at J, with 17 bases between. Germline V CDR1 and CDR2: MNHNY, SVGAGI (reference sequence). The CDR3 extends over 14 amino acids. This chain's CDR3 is CASSSTPPGREQYF. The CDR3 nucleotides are TGTGCCAGCAGTTCCACCCCACCGGGGAGGGAGCAGTACTTC.

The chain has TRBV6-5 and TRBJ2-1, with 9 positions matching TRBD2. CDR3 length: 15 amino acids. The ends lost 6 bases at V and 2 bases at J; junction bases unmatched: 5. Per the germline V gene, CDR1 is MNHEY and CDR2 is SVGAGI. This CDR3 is CASSTSGPAYNEQFF. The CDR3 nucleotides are TGTGCCAGCAGCACTAGCGGGCCGGCCTACAATGAGCAGTTCTTC.

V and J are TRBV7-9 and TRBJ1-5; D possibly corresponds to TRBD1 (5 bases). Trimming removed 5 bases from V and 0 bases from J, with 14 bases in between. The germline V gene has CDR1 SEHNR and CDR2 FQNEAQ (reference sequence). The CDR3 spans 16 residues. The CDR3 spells CASSDVGRGSNQPQHF. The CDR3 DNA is TGTGCCAGCAGCGACGTGGGGAGGGGTAGCAATCAGCCCCAGCATTTT.

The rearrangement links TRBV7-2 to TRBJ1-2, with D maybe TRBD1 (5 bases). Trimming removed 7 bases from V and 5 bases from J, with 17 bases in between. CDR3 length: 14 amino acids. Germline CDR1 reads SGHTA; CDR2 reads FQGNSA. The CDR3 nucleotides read TGTGCCAGCATCCCCTGGGGGGGGGAGTATGGCTACACCTTC. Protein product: CASIPWGGEYGYTF. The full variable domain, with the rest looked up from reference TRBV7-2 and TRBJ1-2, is GAGVSQSPSNKVTEKGKDVELRCDPISGHTALYWYRQSLGQGLEFLIYFQGNSAPDKSGLPSDRFSAERTGGSVSTLTIQRTQQEDSAVYLCASIPWGGEYGYTFGSGTRLTVV.

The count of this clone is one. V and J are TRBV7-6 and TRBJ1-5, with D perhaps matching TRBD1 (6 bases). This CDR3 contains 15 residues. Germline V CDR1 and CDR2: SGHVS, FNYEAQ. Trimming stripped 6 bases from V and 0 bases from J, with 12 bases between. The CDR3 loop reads CASSPGTNSNQPQHF. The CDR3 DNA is TGTGCCAGCAGTCCCGGGACAAATAGCAATCAGCCCCAGCATTTT.

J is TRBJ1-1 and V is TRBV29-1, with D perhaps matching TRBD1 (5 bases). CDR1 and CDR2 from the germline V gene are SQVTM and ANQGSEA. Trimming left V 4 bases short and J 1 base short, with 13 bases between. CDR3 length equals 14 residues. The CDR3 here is CSVGFRGGNTEAFF. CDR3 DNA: TGCAGCGTTGGATTTCGCGGGGGGAACACTGAAGCTTTCTTT. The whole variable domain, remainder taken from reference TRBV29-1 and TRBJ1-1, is SAVISQKPSRDICQRGTSLTIQCQVDSQVTMMFWYRQQPGQSLTLIATANQGSEATYESGFVIDKFPISRPNLTFSTLTVSNMSPEDSSIYLCSVGFRGGNTEAFFGQGTRLTVV.